These 27 T cell receptor beta chains were sequenced from one sample in a study of blood T cell repertoires in COVID-19. The table came from immunoSEQ multiplex PCR; TCRdb's copy has only in-frame clones and leaves some out. The sample carries about 67,000 clones, 79% recorded once. Sequenced input: peripheral blood. The receptors derive from a woman aged 55 to 70 with acute or convalescent COVID-19.

This clone was recorded once. The gene calls are TRBV29-1 and TRBJ1-2; no clear D gene. The CDR3 is 13 residues long. The germline gives CDR1 SQVTM, CDR2 ANQGSEA. V gave up 8 bases and J gave up 1 base, with 14 bases separating them. The CDR3 reads CSLWGGNNYGYTF. The DNA for the CDR3 is TGCAGCCTCTGGGGAGGGAATAACTATGGCTACACCTTC.

The sample holds a few counts of this clone. The chain recombines TRBV7-2 with TRBJ1-2, with D uncertain. The V and J ends lost 6 bases and 8 bases respectively, with 7 bases between them. CDR1 and CDR2 (germline): SGHTA, FQGNSA. The CDR3 spans 10 residues. The CDR3, as DNA: TGTGCCAGCAGGAACAACGGCTACACCTTC. Encoded protein: CASRNNGYTF.

This rearrangement joins TRBV3-1 (or the pseudogene TRBV3-2) to TRBJ2-5; D unresolved. Germline V CDR1 and CDR2: LGHDT, YNNKEL (reference sequence). Between the trimmed V and J ends, which lost 1 base and 5 bases, there was a span of 11 bases. CDR3 length equals 14 residues. Written as DNA, the CDR3 is TGTGCCAGCAGCCAAGGATCGGTTATGGAGACCCAGTACTTC. It specifies CASSQGSVMETQYF.

This chain joins TRBV21-1 and TRBJ2-2; the table's D call, TRBD2, was not checked against the DNA. TRBV21-1 is given as a pseudogene. The CDR3 loop spans 14 amino acids. As DNA, the CDR3 is TGTGCCAGCAGCAAAGTGAGAGGAGCCGGGGAGCTGTTTTTT. Translating gives CASSKVRGAGELFF.

The rearrangement uses TRBV27 and TRBJ1-1, with D unresolved. CDR1 is MNHEY, CDR2 SMNVEV, per germline (reference sequence). Trimming removed 2 bases at V and 8 bases at J, with 9 bases between. The CDR3 covers 12 residues. This CDR3 is CASSLIGGEAFF. Written as DNA, the CDR3 is TGTGCCAGCAGTTTAATCGGCGGGGAAGCTTTCTTT.

The chain carries TRBV7-3 and TRBJ2-3; a weak D match, TRBD2 (5 bases). Trimming removed 2 bases from V and 2 bases from J, with 8 bases in between. This CDR3 spans 14 amino acids. CDR1 is SGHTA and CDR2 is FQGTGA in the germline V gene. The CDR3: CASSLLRATDTQYF. The CDR3 coding sequence is TGTGCCAGCAGCTTACTGCGGGCCACAGATACGCAGTATTTT.

The chain uses TRBV3-1 (or the pseudogene TRBV3-2) and TRBJ1-2; 7 bases fit TRBD1. Germline lookup yields CDR1 LGHDT and CDR2 YNNKEL (reference sequence). The CDR3 is 12 residues long. The ends lost 4 bases at V and 8 bases at J; junction bases unmatched: 4. This CDR3 is CASSPTGQGYTF. The CDR3 DNA sequence: TGTGCCAGCAGCCCGACAGGGCAGGGCTACACCTTC.

This clone occurred many times. The rearrangement links TRBV3-1 (or the pseudogene TRBV3-2) to TRBJ1-6; D gene uncertain. The CDR3 runs to 14 residues. V was pared by 1 base and J by 7 bases, with 8 bases between. The germline CDR1 and CDR2 sequences are LGHDT and YNNKEL (reference sequence). CDR3 region: CASSQVAGNSPLHF. CDR3 sequence (DNA): TGTGCCAGCAGCCAAGTCGCGGGAAATTCACCCCTCCACTTT.

This rearrangement joins TRBV29-1 to TRBJ2-7, with D unresolved. Germline V CDR1 and CDR2: SQVTM, ANQGSEA. The CDR3 covers 11 residues. V lost 6 bases and J 2 bases, leaving 8 bases between the germline ends. In nucleotides, the CDR3 is TGCAGCGTGCGCGTTGCCTACGAGCAGTACTTC. Its translation is CSVRVAYEQYF.

This clone was seen a few times. The rearrangement uses TRBV12-5 and TRBJ2-3; 8 bases line up with TRBD2. This CDR3 comprises 17 residues. The V gene's germline CDR1 is LGHNT and CDR2 FRNRAP. Trimming took 3 bases from V and 4 from J; bases not matched to a gene: 12. The CDR3 DNA reads TGTGCTAGTGGTTTAGGGTCCGGGGGGGGCTGGGCAGATACGCAGTATTTT. Translating it yields CASGLGSGGGWADTQYF.

This chain links TRBV7-8 with TRBJ2-7; 8 bases align to TRBD1. CDR3 size: 12 residues. The ends lost 5 bases at V and 6 bases at J; junction bases unmatched: 3. In germline, CDR1 is SGHVS, CDR2 FQNEAQ. The CDR3 region has the DNA TGTGCCAGCAGCGTTACAGGGGGCGAGCAGTACTTC. Translating it yields CASSVTGGEQYF.

The sample holds many counts of this clone. This sequence joins TRBV4-2 and TRBJ2-7, with D possibly being TRBD2 (6 bases). Per germline, CDR1 LGHNA and CDR2 YNFKEQ. The length of the CDR3 is 16 residues. V lost 1 base to trimming and J lost 3 bases, with 16 bases between them. CDR3 nucleotide sequence: TGTGCCAGCAGCCAAGGAGGCACTCCGGGGGTCTACGAGCAGTACTTC. Its translation is CASSQGGTPGVYEQYF.

This sequence joins TRBV6-6 and TRBJ2-7, with 12 bases that match TRBD2. The CDR3 spans 14 residues. CDR1 is MNHNY and CDR2 is SVGAGI in the germline V gene (reference sequence). The trim removed 5 bases at V and 6 bases at J, leaving 5 bases unmatched. This chain's CDR3 is CASSPWTSGVEQYF. DNA of the CDR3: TGTGCCAGCAGTCCCTGGACTAGCGGGGTCGAGCAGTACTTC.

The rearrangement joins TRBV5-1 to TRBJ2-2, with 11 bases fitting TRBD1. CDR1 SGHRS and CDR2 YFSETQ come from the germline V gene. With 0 bases clipped from V and 3 bases from J, the junction kept 4 bases outside the gene matches. This CDR3 has 17 amino acids. The CDR3 is CASSLGPGQGDTGELFF. The DNA of the CDR3 is TGCGCCAGCAGCTTGGGCCCGGGACAGGGGGACACCGGGGAGCTGTTTTTT.

This clone was picked up a small number of times. The chain is built from TRBV11-3 and TRBJ2-3; 8 bases match TRBD1. With 3 bases clipped from V and 3 bases from J, the junction kept 8 bases outside the gene matches. There are 16 residues in the CDR3. Germline V gene lookup returns CDR1 SGHNT and CDR2 YENEEA. In DNA, the CDR3 is TGTGCCAGCAGCTTTCGAGCAGGGGGCAATACAGATACGCAGTATTTT. Encoded protein: CASSFRAGGNTDTQYF.

The chain carries TRBV18 and TRBJ1-5; tentatively, D is TRBD1 (6 bases). V lost 6 bases to trimming and J lost 5 bases, with 14 bases between them. The CDR3 runs 14 residues. Germline assignment: CDR1 KGHSH and CDR2 LQKENI. The CDR3 DNA is TGTGCCAGCTCCCTAGGGAGGGGGGATCAGCCCCAGCATTTT. This translates into CASSLGRGDQPQHF.

The chain carries TRBV19 and TRBJ1-3; the match to TRBD1 covers 7 bases. CDR3 length: 17 amino acids. V shed 6 bases, J shed 0 bases, and the junction held 11 bases outside the gene matches. Germline lookup yields CDR1 LNHDA and CDR2 SQIVND (reference sequence). CDR3 coding DNA: TGTGCCAGTAGGCCCTCAGGGGGTTTACGCTCTGGAAACACCATATATTTT. This sequence encodes CASRPSGGLRSGNTIYF.

About this clone itself: An end of the junction does not agree with germline; a read error may underlie this. The CDR3 protein is CASTLVAGHQETQYF. The CDR3 DNA sequence: TGTGCCAGCACTTTAGTAGCGGGACACCAAGAGACCCAGTACTTC. The genes are TRBV28 and TRBJ2-5, with TRBD2 matching over 8 bases. The CDR3 is 15 residues long. The germline V gene has CDR1 MDHEN and CDR2 SYDVKM.

This chain links TRBV9 with TRBJ2-3, with 11 positions matching TRBD1. CDR1 is SGDLS and CDR2 is YYNGEE in the germline V gene. Trimming took 3 bases from V and 4 from J; bases not matched to a gene: 10. The CDR3 contains 17 residues. The CDR3 bases are TGTGCCAGCAGCGACGAACTGGGACAGGGGGGAGCAGATACGCAGTATTTT. Protein product: CASSDELGQGGADTQYF.

The chain uses TRBV6-2 or TRBV6-3 and TRBJ2-1; 7 bases fit TRBD1. Germline-derived CDR1 and CDR2 are MNHEY and SVGEGT. The CDR3 totals 15 residues. After removal of 0 bases from V and 8 bases from J, the junction contained 7 bases not matched to a gene. The CDR3, as DNA: TGTGCCAGCAGTTACTCCCCCCGACAGGGCTATGAGCAGTTCTTC. This codes for CASSYSPRQGYEQFF.

This rearrangement joins TRBV27 to TRBJ1-1; D is possibly TRBD1 (6 bases). Looked up from germline, CDR1 is MNHEY and CDR2 is SMNVEV (reference sequence). This CDR3 has 13 amino acids. V was cut by 9 bases and J by 1 base, with 12 bases left in between. The DNA of the CDR3 is TGTGCCAGTCGACAGGCCTCGAACACTGAAGCTTTCTTT. This encodes CASRQASNTEAFF.

The gene calls are TRBV5-6 and TRBJ2-7; tentatively, D is TRBD2 (6 bases). V shed 0 bases and J shed 5 bases, with 18 bases lying between them. This CDR3 is built from 16 residues. CDR1 SGHDT and CDR2 YYEEEE come from the germline V gene. The CDR3 DNA reads TGTGCCAGCAGCTTGGGCCCGGTGGGAGGCCTCCACGAGCAGTACTTC. Its protein product is CASSLGPVGGLHEQYF.

The chain is built from TRBV4-3 and TRBJ1-1, with D possibly matching TRBD1 (5 bases). Trimming left V 0 bases short and J 8 bases short, with 19 bases between. The CDR3 contains 16 residues. From germline, CDR1 is LGHNA and CDR2 YSLEER. The CDR3 DNA follows: TGCGCCAGCAGCCAAGATACGTCCGCGGGGCGTCGGGAAGCTTTCTTT. As protein: CASSQDTSAGRREAFF.

The gene calls are TRBV5-1 and TRBJ1-3; 11 bases fit TRBD1. CDR3 length: 17 amino acids. The germline V gene has CDR1 SGHRS and CDR2 YFSETQ. The trim removed 4 bases at V and 4 bases at J, leaving 10 bases unmatched. This CDR3 is CASSESGTGGYGNTIYF. Written as DNA, the CDR3 is TGCGCCAGCAGCGAGTCCGGGACAGGGGGGTACGGAAACACCATATATTTT.

This chain links TRBV11-3 with TRBJ2-5; D is perhaps TRBD1 (7 bases). The V end lost 1 base, the J end lost 7 bases, and 10 bases lay between the germline ends. CDR3 size: 13 residues. Germline loops: CDR1 SGHNT, CDR2 YENEEA. CDR3 bases: TGTGCCAGCAGCTTAGGACAGGGAGGGACCCAGTACTTC. It yields the protein CASSLGQGGTQYF.

The V and J genes are TRBV28 and TRBJ2-5; 7 positions match TRBD1. With 2 bases clipped from V and 4 bases from J, the junction kept 7 bases outside the gene matches. The CDR3 length is 15 residues. CDR1 MDHEN and CDR2 SYDVKM come from the germline V gene. The CDR3 reads CASSLGTGVRETQYF. In DNA form, the CDR3 reads TGTGCCAGCAGTTTAGGAACAGGGGTACGAGAGACCCAGTACTTC.

This chain links TRBV9 with TRBJ2-5, with TRBD1 identical over 10 bases. This CDR3 region has 15 residues. The trim removed 0 bases at V and 2 bases at J, leaving 1 base unmatched. Germline CDR1 SGDLS, CDR2 YYNGEE. The CDR3 loop is CASSVEDRGQETQYF. Written as DNA, the CDR3 is TGTGCCAGCAGCGTAGAGGACAGGGGGCAAGAGACCCAGTACTTC.